The 26 T cell receptor beta chains in this list originate from one sample, sequenced in a study of T cell therapy product for transplant patients. This label denotes: roughly 22 nM rapamycin added during CMV-specific T-cell product expansion (Rapa-TCP). The sample label stands for: CMVpp65/IE-1-reactive T cells enriched by IFNgamma capture and expanded in vitro. PBMCs were stimulated less than seven hours with CMV pp65 and IE-1 peptide pools. After CMV stimulation, cells secreting IFNgamma were enriched by positive selection. Enriched IFNgamma+ cells grew for about 19 days with irradiated autologous feeders and either IL-7/IL-15 or IL-2. These receptors have no identified antigens. TCRdb keeps only in-frame clones here, not all; method: immunoSEQ multiplex PCR. The sample has some 1,100 clones, around 50% seen once. Specimen: a sorted cell population cultured from PBMCs. The receptors were gathered from an adult in good health.

To note about this clone: Different DNA sequences within this sample yield the same CDR3. This chain joins TRBV5-1 and TRBJ2-3; TRBD1 agrees at 8 bases. The CDR3 consists of 13 residues. The trim removed 3 bases at V and 4 bases at J, leaving 1 base unmatched. CDR1 is SGHRS and CDR2 is YFSETQ in the germline V gene. The CDR3 spells CASSWGQADTQYF. Written as DNA, the CDR3 is TGCGCCAGCAGCTGGGGACAGGCAGATACGCAGTATTTT.

As DNA, the CDR3 is TGTGCCAGCAGCTCTGAGAGGGAGCAGTACTTC. Translated: CASSSEREQYF. The rearrangement joins TRBV5-6 to TRBJ2-7; D is unresolved. Germline-derived CDR1 and CDR2 are SGHDT and YYEEEE. This CDR3 region has 11 residues. Trimming shortened V by 3 bases and J by 7 bases, and 8 bases separated the two germline ends.

This clone occurred once. The CDR3 coding sequence is TGTGCCAGCAGCTTAATTCCCAGTAACGGGAAAGATACGCAGTATTTT. Protein: CASSLIPSNGKDTQYF. V gene TRBV7-3 combines with J gene TRBJ2-3; D perhaps matches TRBD2 (5 bases). The CDR3 covers 16 residues. The V gene's germline CDR1 is SGHTA and CDR2 FQGTGA. V was pared by 1 base and J by 5 bases, with 16 bases between.

The V gene is TRBV19, the J gene TRBJ2-7; a possible D gene is TRBD1 (5 bases). The CDR3 runs 15 residues. CDR1 LNHDA and CDR2 SQIVND come from the germline V gene (reference sequence). V was pared by 9 bases and J by 1 base, with 19 bases between. CDR3 DNA sequence: TGTGCCAGCCAACCCAGCCCAGGGAATTCCTACGAGCAGTACTTC. Translating gives CASQPSPGNSYEQYF.

The chain has TRBV4-3 and TRBJ2-5, with unresolved D. V dropped 0 bases and J dropped 1 base, with 12 bases sitting between them. Germline CDR1 LGHNA, CDR2 YSLEER. The CDR3 extends over 16 amino acids. The CDR3 protein is CASSQDWAVTQETQYF. As DNA, the CDR3 is TGCGCCAGCAGCCAAGATTGGGCAGTGACCCAAGAGACCCAGTACTTC.

The chain joins TRBV6-5 to TRBJ1-1; D is uncertain. With 5 bases removed from V and 4 bases from J, the gap between germline ends came to 11 bases. CDR1 and CDR2 (germline): MNHEY, SVGAGI. CDR3 length: 13 amino acids. CDR3 sequence reads: CASSEVPATEAFF. The CDR3 region has the DNA TGTGCCAGCAGTGAAGTCCCGGCCACTGAAGCTTTCTTT.

This chain uses TRBV6-4 with TRBJ1-2; D is possibly TRBD1 (5 bases). The CDR3 consists of 14 residues. In germline, CDR1 is MRHNA, CDR2 SNTAGT. V lost 7 bases and J 5 bases, leaving 17 bases between the germline ends. CDR3 sequence: CASMGGRGEYGYTF. The CDR3 DNA follows: TGTGCCAGCATGGGGGGAAGGGGAGAATATGGCTACACCTTC.

V usage is TRBV19 and J usage is TRBJ2-1; TRBD2 aligns across 13 bases. With V trimmed by 6 bases and J by 3 bases, 8 bases remained unmatched. The CDR3 length is 17 residues. From germline, CDR1 is LNHDA and CDR2 SQIVND (reference sequence). CDR3 in DNA: TGTGCCAGTAGCCCAGGACTAGCGGGGGTGAACTACAATGAGCAGTTCTTC. It encodes CASSPGLAGVNYNEQFF.

The V and J genes are TRBV29-1 and TRBJ2-1; D not certain. The V gene's germline CDR1 is SQVTM and CDR2 ANQGSEA. Trimming took 1 base from V and 8 from J, leaving 15 bases between them. The length of the CDR3 is 14 residues. CDR3: CSVEAPSRVYEQFF. The CDR3, as DNA: TGCAGCGTTGAAGCACCGAGTAGGGTCTATGAGCAGTTCTTC.

The chain employs TRBV30 and TRBJ2-5; TRBD2 is a possible D gene (5 bases). V was shortened by 4 bases and J by 3 bases, with 18 bases between the two germline ends. The germline gives CDR1 GTSNPN, CDR2 SVGIG (reference sequence). The CDR3 covers 15 residues. The CDR3 is CAWKNFRDNEETQYF. CDR3 sequence (DNA): TGTGCCTGGAAGAATTTCCGGGATAATGAAGAGACCCAGTACTTC.

Regarding this clone: This same CDR3 is encoded by further DNA sequences in the sample. The chain recombines TRBV10-3 with TRBJ2-3; no definite D call. Germline loops: CDR1 ENHRY, CDR2 SYGVKD. This CDR3 spans 14 amino acids. V lost 0 bases and J 1 base, leaving 5 bases between the germline ends. The CDR3 DNA is TGTGCCATCAGTGAGTCGGGCGGCACAGATACGCAGTATTTT. It codes for CAISESGGTDTQYF.

V and J are TRBV5-8 and TRBJ1-1; D is unresolved. The V gene's germline CDR1 is SGHTS and CDR2 YDEGEE. The CDR3 loop spans 12 amino acids. The V and J ends lost 1 base and 3 bases respectively, with 4 bases between them. In DNA, the CDR3 is TGTGCCAGCAGCTTGAGCGACACTGAAGCTTTCTTT. As protein: CASSLSDTEAFF.

The gene calls are TRBV18 and TRBJ1-5; D is unresolved. This CDR3 has 13 amino acids. CDR1 and CDR2 from the germline V gene are KGHSH and LQKENI. Trimming took 0 bases from V and 7 from J, leaving 7 bases between them. The CDR3 reads CASSPPSEQPQHF. In DNA form, the CDR3 reads TGTGCCAGCTCACCACCGTCGGAGCAGCCCCAGCATTTT.

This clone has only a few counts. The genes are TRBV5-5 and TRBJ2-7; D gene ambiguous. Trimming stripped 2 bases from V and 2 bases from J, with 8 bases between. CDR1 and CDR2 (germline): SGHKS, YYEKEE (reference sequence). This CDR3 contains 13 residues. The DNA of the CDR3 is TGTGCCAGCAGCTTCCCCCCGGCCTACGAGCAGTACTTC. It yields the protein CASSFPPAYEQYF.

This clone was observed a few times. The chain joins TRBV6-5 to TRBJ2-7; TRBD1 matches at 7 bases. V shed 7 bases and J 2 bases; nucleotides not matched to a gene: 5. This CDR3 has 13 residues. Germline V gene data show CDR1 as MNHEY and CDR2 as SVGAGI. The CDR3 coding sequence is TGTGCCAGCACTAGACAGGGTCCCTACGAGCAGTACTTC. Its protein product is CASTRQGPYEQYF.

CDR3 nucleotides: TGTGCCAGCAGCTTATTAAATCGGGCAGGGTCGAGCAATCAGCCCCAGCATTTT. Its translation: CASSLLNRAGSSNQPQHF. The chain employs TRBV7-6 and TRBJ1-5, with D possibly TRBD1 on 5 matching bases. Trimming stripped 2 bases from V and 1 base from J, with 18 bases between. Germline CDR1 SGHVS, CDR2 FNYEAQ. The CDR3 has 18 amino acids.

This sequence joins TRBV2 and TRBJ2-5; D unclear. CDR1 is SNHLY, CDR2 FYNNEI, per germline. Trimming removed 0 bases at V and 7 bases at J, with 6 bases between. The CDR3 runs to 12 residues. CDR3 nucleotides: TGTGCCAGCAGTGAAGCCCTAGGGACCCAGTACTTC. Protein: CASSEALGTQYF.

The genes are TRBV18 and TRBJ2-7; D tentatively reads TRBD1 or TRBD2 (5 bases each). The CDR3 sequence is 13 residues long. CDR1 KGHSH and CDR2 LQKENI come from the germline V gene. V was clipped by 3 bases and J by 7 bases, with 13 bases between them. In nucleotides, the CDR3 is TGTGCCAGCTCACCGGGACGGGCAGAGGAGCAGTACTTC. Its protein is CASSPGRAEEQYF.

This chain links TRBV27 with TRBJ1-2, with no clear D. Germline V gene data show CDR1 as MNHEY and CDR2 as SMNVEV (reference sequence). V lost 6 bases to trimming and J lost 7 bases, with 9 bases between them. The CDR3 runs 11 residues. CDR3 region: CASSPGTGYTF. CDR3 DNA: TGTGCCAGCAGCCCTGGAACTGGCTACACCTTC.

This sequence joins TRBV5-1 and TRBJ1-1, with D tentatively TRBD1 (6 bases). This CDR3 is built from 15 residues. Germline CDR1 is SGHRS and CDR2 is YFSETQ. Trimming cost V 4 bases and J 6 bases, with 19 bases left between them. CDR3 protein: CASSVAGQDAAEAFF. In DNA form, the CDR3 reads TGCGCCAGCAGCGTAGCGGGACAAGATGCCGCTGAAGCTTTCTTT.

The V and J genes are TRBV7-2 and TRBJ2-7; D unclear. The CDR3 loop spans 14 amino acids. Germline V gene data show CDR1 as SGHTA and CDR2 as FQGNSA. V lost 5 bases and J lost 7, with 18 bases in between. The CDR3 DNA sequence: TGTGCCAGCAGCACCGGACCCCCCGCCGCGGAGCAGTACTTC. Translating it yields CASSTGPPAAEQYF.

The rearrangement links TRBV19 to TRBJ1-2, with D possibly TRBD1 on 6 matching bases. CDR3 length equals 14 residues. The germline gives CDR1 LNHDA, CDR2 SQIVND (reference sequence). The ends were cut back, 4 bases at V and 8 bases at J, with 17 bases in the middle. CDR3 loop: CASSRGAASLGYTF. The CDR3 nucleotides read TGTGCCAGTAGTAGGGGGGCTGCATCCCTCGGCTACACCTTC. The entire variable domain, with the rest obtained from reference TRBV19 and TRBJ1-2, is as follows: DGGITQSPKYLFRKEGQNVTLSCEQNLNHDAMYWYRQDPGQGLRLIYYSQIVNDFQKGDIAEGYSVSREKKESFPLTVTSAQKNPTAFYLCASSRGAASLGYTFGSGTRLTVV.

V usage is TRBV7-3 and J usage is TRBJ2-1, with D perhaps given as TRBD1 or TRBD2 (6 bases each). The V end lost 2 bases, the J end lost 5 bases, and 13 bases lay between the germline ends. In germline, CDR1 is SGHTA, CDR2 FQGTGA. The CDR3 loop spans 15 amino acids. The CDR3 DNA sequence: TGTGCCAGCAGCTTATGGGGGGCCAATGACAATGAGCAGTTCTTC. Translation: CASSLWGANDNEQFF.

This clone was recorded a few times. At the DNA level, this CDR3 is encoded by other sequences in the same sample as well. The J gene is TRBJ1-3, the V gene TRBV7-8; D is uncertain. Trimming stripped 4 bases from V and 2 bases from J, with 0 bases between. The germline CDR1 and CDR2 sequences are SGHVS and FQNEAQ. This CDR3 region has 11 residues. The CDR3 is CASSSGNTIYF. The CDR3 DNA sequence: TGTGCCAGCAGCTCTGGAAACACCATATATTTT.

This clone is labeled medium-sized. This chain joins TRBV29-1 and TRBJ1-1; D might be TRBD1 (5 bases). V dropped 6 bases and J dropped 7 bases, with 9 bases sitting between them. CDR1 is SQVTM, CDR2 ANQGSEA, per germline. The CDR3 extends over 10 amino acids. DNA for the CDR3: TGCAGCGTCGGGACCCTTGAAGCTTTCTTT. Its protein product is CSVGTLEAFF. The whole variable domain, remainder taken from reference TRBV29-1 and TRBJ1-1, is SAVISQKPSRDICQRGTSLTIQCQVDSQVTMMFWYRQQPGQSLTLIATANQGSEATYESGFVIDKFPISRPNLTFSTLTVSNMSPEDSSIYLCSVGTLEAFFGQGTRLTVV.

Only a few counts were recorded for this clone. This chain links TRBV5-4 with TRBJ2-1; TRBD2 aligns across 7 bases. V shed 2 bases and J 1 base; nucleotides not matched to a gene: 0. The CDR3 totals 14 residues. Germline V lookup: CDR1 SGHNT, CDR2 YYREEE (reference sequence). The CDR3 protein is CASSFSGSYNEQFF. The CDR3 region has the DNA TGTGCCAGCAGCTTTAGCGGGTCCTACAATGAGCAGTTCTTC.